These 28 T cell receptor beta chains share one sample of origin, sequenced in a study of cytomegalovirus exposure and HLA in healthy donors. The PCR used 60 Vbeta and 13 Jbeta primers. The table came from immunoSEQ multiplex PCR; TCRdb's copy has only in-frame clones and leaves some out. The table lists over 80,000 clones, under 85% of them singletons. What was sequenced was PBMCs. These TCRs come from a woman aged 70 to 79 in good health and CMV-seropositive.

The J gene is TRBJ2-6, the V gene TRBV30; 8 nucleotides match TRBD2. CDR3 size: 15 residues. Unmatched junction bases numbered 3, after V lost 3 bases and J lost 2 bases. Germline V lookup: CDR1 GTSNPN, CDR2 SVGIG (reference sequence). The CDR3 coding sequence is TGTGCCTGGAGGGGACTAGATACTGGGGCCAACGTCCTGACTTTC. Amino acid sequence: CAWRGLDTGANVLTF.

The chain combines TRBV19 with TRBJ2-7; 8 nucleotides match TRBD1. Germline V gene lookup returns CDR1 LNHDA and CDR2 SQIVND (reference sequence). V shed 4 bases and J 2 bases; nucleotides not matched to a gene: 7. The CDR3 is 15 amino acids. For the CDR3, the DNA is TGTGCCAGTAGTACCCAGGGGGCTTTTCCCTACGAGCAGTACTTC. Its protein product is CASSTQGAFPYEQYF.

The J gene is TRBJ2-3, the V gene TRBV7-8, with TRBD2 matching 7 bases. The junction had 9 bases not matched to a gene; V was cut back by 6 bases and J by 0 bases. Looked up from germline, CDR1 is SGHVS and CDR2 is FQNEAQ. The CDR3 is made up of 16 amino acids. CDR3: CASRHKREGSTDTQYF. The CDR3 region has the DNA TGTGCCAGCAGACACAAGAGGGAGGGTAGCACAGATACGCAGTATTTT.

This clone showed up just a few times. This chain joins TRBV2 and TRBJ2-7, with 9 bases aligning to TRBD1. The germline V gene has CDR1 SNHLY and CDR2 FYNNEI. J was trimmed by 7 bases and V by 8 bases; bases with no gene match: 6. The length of the CDR3 is 12 residues. The CDR3 region has the DNA TGTGCCAGCCACAGGGGGCACCGAGAGCAGTACTTC. As protein: CASHRGHREQYF.

The V and J genes are TRBV5-1 and TRBJ1-1; no definite D call. Trimming pared 2 bases from V and 0 bases from J, leaving 5 bases between. The CDR3 spans 13 residues. Germline CDR1 SGHRS, CDR2 YFSETQ. CDR3 loop: CASSLLMNTEAFF. CDR3 nucleotide sequence: TGCGCCAGCAGCTTACTCATGAACACTGAAGCTTTCTTT.

This chain links TRBV2 with TRBJ1-5, with 8 bases aligning to TRBD1. The trim removed 5 bases at V and 4 bases at J, leaving 4 bases unmatched. The CDR3 consists of 14 residues. Looked up from germline, CDR1 is SNHLY and CDR2 is FYNNEI. CDR3 region: CASSRGTGNQPQHF. Written as DNA, the CDR3 is TGTGCCAGCAGTCGGGGGACAGGTAATCAGCCCCAGCATTTT.

This clone has just one count. This chain connects TRBV14 to TRBJ2-1, with D possibly matching TRBD2 (5 bases). The CDR3 is 14 amino acids. Germline assignment: CDR1 SGHDN and CDR2 FVKESK. V dropped 0 bases and J dropped 6 bases, with 9 bases sitting between them. The CDR3 reads CASSQDLRGNEQFF. The DNA of the CDR3 is TGTGCCAGCAGCCAAGATCTCCGGGGCAATGAGCAGTTCTTC.

As for this clone: The junction departs from the called germline gene at one end, perhaps through a read error. The V gene is TRBV7-9, the J gene TRBJ1-6; tentative D call: TRBD1 (6 bases). The CDR3 runs to 15 residues. From germline, CDR1 is SEHNR and CDR2 FQNEAQ (reference sequence). The CDR3 loop reads CSSSPRNQGNSPLHF. The DNA for the CDR3 is TGTTCCAGCAGCCCGAGGAATCAGGGGAATTCACCCCTCCACTTT.

The rearrangement uses TRBV7-2 and TRBJ2-1, with a possible D match to TRBD2 (6 bases). From germline, CDR1 is SGHTA and CDR2 FQGNSA. CDR3 size: 12 residues. Trimming took 1 base from V and 9 from J, leaving 7 bases between them. The chain's CDR3 is CASSLDGGEQFF. The CDR3 nucleotides are TGTGCCAGCAGCTTAGACGGGGGTGAGCAGTTCTTC.

This rearrangement joins TRBV29-1 to TRBJ2-2; TRBD1 aligns across 10 bases. The CDR3 spans 16 residues. CDR1 SQVTM and CDR2 ANQGSEA come from the germline V gene. Trimming cost V 6 bases and J 2 bases; bases outside gene matches: 9. The CDR3 sequence: CSVSVGTGANTGELFF. Here the CDR3 DNA reads TGCAGCGTCTCGGTCGGGACAGGGGCTAACACCGGGGAGCTGTTTTTT.

The gene calls are TRBV5-1 and TRBJ2-2, with 8 bases identical to TRBD1. Germline CDR1 is SGHRS and CDR2 is YFSETQ. V was pared by 4 bases and J by 4 bases, with 9 bases of the junction left unmatched. CDR3 length: 16 amino acids. The CDR3 nucleotides are TGCGCCAGCAGCCCGACAGGGGAGCGTCTCACCGGGGAGCTGTTTTTT. Amino acids: CASSPTGERLTGELFF.

This chain links TRBV28 with TRBJ2-7, with TRBD1 as a possible D gene (8 bases). CDR1 MDHEN and CDR2 SYDVKM come from the germline V gene. Trimming left V 5 bases short and J 2 bases short, with 22 bases between. The CDR3 sequence is 17 residues long. CDR3 loop: CASSPLDRGLKTYEQYF. The DNA of the CDR3 is TGTGCCAGCAGTCCCCTCGACAGGGGACTAAAGACCTACGAGCAGTACTTC.

V and J are TRBV5-6 and TRBJ2-7; D might be TRBD2 (6 bases). V shed 0 bases and J shed 2 bases, with 18 bases lying between them. Germline V gene data show CDR1 as SGHDT and CDR2 as YYEEEE. The CDR3 has 17 amino acids. The CDR3 DNA is TGTGCCAGCAGCTTGGCCGGAACCGGGACTCTGACCTACGAGCAGTACTTC. Translating gives CASSLAGTGTLTYEQYF. Full variable domain (rest looked up from reference TRBV5-6 and TRBJ2-7): DAGVTQSPTHLIKTRGQQVTLRCSPKSGHDTVSWYQQALGQGPQFIFQYYEEEERQRGNFPDRFSGHQFPNYSSELNVNALLLGDSALYLCASSLAGTGTLTYEQYFGPGTRLTVT.

This clone was detected only a few times. The chain uses TRBV28 and TRBJ1-1; tentatively, D is TRBD1 (5 bases). Germline V gives CDR1 MDHEN, CDR2 SYDVKM. V was cut by 3 bases and J by 0 bases, with 17 bases left in between. The CDR3 runs to 17 residues. The CDR3 DNA reads as TGTGCCAGCAGTTTTAAGGCTCGGAGGGGTATGAACACTGAAGCTTTCTTT. Translating gives CASSFKARRGMNTEAFF.

The chain carries TRBV11-3 and TRBJ2-1, with 8 positions matching TRBD2. Germline values: CDR1 SGHNT, CDR2 YENEEA. CDR3 length: 18 amino acids. V trimming: 6 bases; J trimming: 0 bases; junction bases outside the gene matches: 13. The CDR3 nucleotides read TGTGCCAGCAGTCCAAGCGGGGGTTTACCGACCTCCTACAATGAGCAGTTCTTC. Its translation: CASSPSGGLPTSYNEQFF.

CDR3 region: CASSLYGAWSPQETQYF. CDR3 coding DNA: TGTGCCAGCAGTTTATATGGGGCCTGGTCCCCCCAAGAGACCCAGTACTTC. This sequence joins TRBV28 and TRBJ2-5, with TRBD1 as a possible D gene (5 bases). This CDR3 spans 17 amino acids. V lost 1 base, J lost 1 base, and 16 bases lay in between. Germline loops: CDR1 MDHEN, CDR2 SYDVKM.

As regards this clone: Other DNA sequences in this sample translate to the same CDR3. The rearrangement uses TRBV5-1 and TRBJ2-6; a possible D gene is TRBD2 (5 bases). V lost 3 bases, J lost 4 bases, and 8 bases lay in between. CDR3 length: 14 residues. Germline V gene lookup returns CDR1 SGHRS and CDR2 YFSETQ. The CDR3 sequence: CASSSEGGANVLTF. The CDR3 bases are TGCGCCAGCAGCTCCGAGGGCGGGGCCAACGTCCTGACTTTC.

This chain joins TRBV7-2 and TRBJ1-5, with D possibly being TRBD1 (5 bases). The V gene's germline CDR1 is SGHTA and CDR2 FQGNSA. The ends were cut back, 5 bases at V and 5 bases at J, with 13 bases in the middle. The CDR3 spans 14 residues. Here the CDR3 reads CASSPSGFYQPQHF. DNA of the CDR3: TGTGCCAGCAGCCCCTCAGGGTTCTATCAGCCCCAGCATTTT.

This clone was observed once. The V and J genes are TRBV27 and TRBJ2-7; 9 positions match TRBD1. There are 15 residues in the CDR3. The junction had 10 bases not matched to a gene; V was cut back by 3 bases and J by 7 bases. The V gene's germline CDR1 is MNHEY and CDR2 SMNVEV (reference sequence). The CDR3 protein is CASSFQRTGVGEQYF. The CDR3 DNA sequence: TGTGCCAGCAGTTTTCAGCGGACAGGGGTGGGGGAGCAGTACTTC.

The chain uses TRBV5-3 and TRBJ2-1, with 8 bases that match TRBD2. TRBV5-3 is an ORF, and what it does is uncertain. The V and J ends lost 0 bases and 4 bases, in that order; junction bases with no gene match: 9. The CDR3 runs 17 residues. CDR3 DNA sequence: TGTGCCAGAAGCTTGGGGCGGGGGGAACACGCGTACAATGAGCAGTTCTTC. Amino acid sequence: CARSLGRGEHAYNEQFF.

The CDR3 protein is CASTGTGENGELFF. DNA of the CDR3: TGTGCCAGCACCGGGACAGGGGAAAACGGGGAGCTGTTTTTT. The chain couples TRBV7-2 to TRBJ2-2; 10 nucleotides agree with TRBD1. Germline assignment: CDR1 SGHTA and CDR2 FQGNSA. This CDR3 is built from 14 residues. V shed 7 bases and J 7 bases; nucleotides not matched to a gene: 6.

The DNA of the CDR3 is TGTGCCAGCAGGGAGGGGTCCGGTCAGCCCCAGCATTTT. It codes for CASREGSGQPQHF. J is TRBJ1-5 and V is TRBV28, with D possibly matching TRBD1 (5 bases). The CDR3 is 13 residues long. Trimming shortened V by 6 bases and J by 6 bases, and 12 bases separated the two germline ends. Per the germline V gene, CDR1 is MDHEN and CDR2 is SYDVKM. The full variable domain, in which reference TRBV28 and TRBJ1-5 provide the parts outside the CDR3, is DVKVTQSSRYLVKRTGEKVFLECVQDMDHENMFWYRQDPGLGLRLIYFSYDVKMKEKGDIPEGYSVSREKKERFSLILESASTNQTSMYLCASREGSGQPQHFGDGTRLSIL.

V and J are TRBV6-1 and TRBJ1-5; D call uncertain. V lost 3 bases to trimming and J lost 0 bases, with 9 bases between them. The CDR3 has 15 residues. CDR1 and CDR2 from the germline V gene are MNHNS and SASEGT. The CDR3 coding sequence is TGTGCCAGCAGTGAGAGTATTTTTAGCAATCAGCCCCAGCATTTT. Encoded protein: CASSESIFSNQPQHF.

The chain couples TRBV5-1 to TRBJ1-1; TRBD1 aligns across 7 bases. The germline V gene has CDR1 SGHRS and CDR2 YFSETQ. The CDR3 has 14 amino acids. The J segment lost 4 bases and the V segment lost 0 bases, leaving 3 bases of the junction unmatched. The CDR3 region is CASSLGNRGTEAFF. DNA of the CDR3: TGCGCCAGCAGCTTGGGCAACAGGGGCACTGAAGCTTTCTTT.

The V call is TRBV13, the J call TRBJ1-1, with a possible D match to TRBD1 (5 bases). CDR3 length: 14 amino acids. Trimming cost V 1 base and J 1 base, with 7 bases left between them. In germline, CDR1 is PRHDT, CDR2 FYEKMQ (reference sequence). CDR3 sequence: CASSLVDRNTEAFF. The DNA of the CDR3 is TGTGCCAGCAGCTTAGTCGACAGGAACACTGAAGCTTTCTTT.

In its sample, this clone was seen once. The CDR3 sequence: CASSLEVAGGLGDTQYF. The CDR3 DNA sequence: TGCGCCAGCAGCTTGGAGGTAGCGGGGGGGCTTGGAGATACGCAGTATTTT. The J gene is TRBJ2-3, the V gene TRBV5-1; 11 bases map to TRBD2. The V and J ends lost 0 bases and 5 bases, in that order; junction bases with no gene match: 8. Per the germline V gene, CDR1 is SGHRS and CDR2 is YFSETQ. The CDR3 is made up of 17 amino acids.

The genes are TRBV6-5 and TRBJ2-7; 8 bases are a match to TRBD2. CDR3 length: 14 residues. CDR1 and CDR2 from the germline V gene are MNHEY and SVGAGI. V lost 5 bases and J lost 3; bases outside the gene matches: 6. The CDR3 region is CASSTGTSLYEQYF. CDR3 DNA sequence: TGTGCCAGCAGTACCGGGACTAGTCTCTACGAGCAGTACTTC.

The DNA of the CDR3 is TGTGCCAGCAGCTTGGAAGCGGGGGCCCACAATGAGCAGTTCTTC. It specifies CASSLEAGAHNEQFF. The V call is TRBV5-4, the J call TRBJ2-1, with 8 bases that match TRBD2. The CDR3 spans 15 residues. Losses at the gene ends were 0 bases for V and 5 bases for J; bases not matched to a gene: 4. Germline V CDR1 and CDR2: SGHNT, YYREEE (reference sequence).